The clone carrying this T cell receptor (beta chain) was seen a handful of times. The sample originates from a study of blood T cell repertoires in COVID-19. Study as a whole: PBMCs, B-cell-depleted T cells, or T cells were the source of the cDNA or gDNA that made up the material.

Authors' analysis steps: Reference gene primer amplification gave estimated nucleated cell counts. Produced via immunoSEQ multiplex PCR; TCRdb's table is partial and in-frame only. The DNA gave D and trimming, while V, J and clone size come from that table. The sample lists fewer than 350,000 clones, 80% to 85% occurring once. The germline V gene encodes CDR1 KGHSH and CDR2 LQKENI. V was pared by 6 bases and J by 4 bases, with 12 bases between. This CDR3 has 13 residues. The TCR comes from a woman aged 60-75 years with active or convalescent COVID-19. V is TRBV18 and J is TRBJ2-5; D is possibly TRBD2 (7 bases). What was sequenced was peripheral blood. The CDR3 DNA follows: TGTGCCAGCTCTGTCGGGGGGCGAGAGACCCAGTACTTC. Amino acid sequence: CASSVGGRETQYF.